This T cell receptor (beta chain) was obtained from a study of CD8+ T cells in alopecia areata. V shed 0 bases and J shed 7 bases, with 10 bases lying between them. The CDR3 runs to 15 residues. The germline V gene has CDR1 LNHNV and CDR2 YYDKDF (reference sequence). Alopecia areata patients provided lesional scalp punch biopsies and peripheral blood. Extraction and reverse transcription of RNA yielded cDNA as the sequencing template. Data came from immunoSEQ multiplex PCR; TCRdb stores just in-frame clones and leaves some out. The sample lists around 200,000 clones, more than 60% occurring once. This sample comprised CD4+ T cells sorted from blood, obtained at week 0. The chain joins TRBV15 to TRBJ1-6, with D perhaps matching TRBD1 (6 bases). The sequence came from a human donor with alopecia areata. In nucleotides, the CDR3 is TGTGCCACCAGCAGAGATGGTGGACAGAATTCACCCCTCCACTTT. Translated: CATSRDGGQNSPLHF.